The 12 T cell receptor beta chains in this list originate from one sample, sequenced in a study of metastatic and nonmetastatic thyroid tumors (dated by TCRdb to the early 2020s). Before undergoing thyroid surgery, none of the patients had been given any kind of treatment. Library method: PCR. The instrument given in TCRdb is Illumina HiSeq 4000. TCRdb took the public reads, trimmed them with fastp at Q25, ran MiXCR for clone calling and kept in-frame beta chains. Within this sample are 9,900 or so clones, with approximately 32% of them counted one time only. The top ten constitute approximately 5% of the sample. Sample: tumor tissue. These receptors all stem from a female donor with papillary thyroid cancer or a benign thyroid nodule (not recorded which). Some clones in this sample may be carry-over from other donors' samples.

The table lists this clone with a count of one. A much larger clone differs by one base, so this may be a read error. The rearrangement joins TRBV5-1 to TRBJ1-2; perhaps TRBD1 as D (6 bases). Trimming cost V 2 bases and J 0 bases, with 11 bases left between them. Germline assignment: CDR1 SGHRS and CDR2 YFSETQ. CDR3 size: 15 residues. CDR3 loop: CASSFVGQPNYGYTF. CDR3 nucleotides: TGCGCCAGCAGCTTTGTCGGACAGCCTAACTATGGCTACACCTTC.

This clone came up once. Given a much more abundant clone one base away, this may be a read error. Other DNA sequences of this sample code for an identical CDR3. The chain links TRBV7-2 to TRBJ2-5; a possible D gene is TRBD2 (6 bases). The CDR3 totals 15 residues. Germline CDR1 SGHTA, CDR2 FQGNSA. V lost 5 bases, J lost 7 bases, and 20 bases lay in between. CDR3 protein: CASSPLGGGLGTQYF. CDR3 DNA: TGTGCCAGCAGCCCGCTCGGTGGGGGGTTGGGGACCCAGTACTTC.

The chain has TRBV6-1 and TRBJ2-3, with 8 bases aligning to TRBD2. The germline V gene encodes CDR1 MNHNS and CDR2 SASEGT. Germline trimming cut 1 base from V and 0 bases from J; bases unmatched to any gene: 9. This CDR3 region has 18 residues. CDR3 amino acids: CASSEVTGGVLSTDTQYF. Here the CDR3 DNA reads TGTGCCAGCAGTGAAGTTACCGGGGGGGTCCTCAGCACAGATACGCAGTATTTT.

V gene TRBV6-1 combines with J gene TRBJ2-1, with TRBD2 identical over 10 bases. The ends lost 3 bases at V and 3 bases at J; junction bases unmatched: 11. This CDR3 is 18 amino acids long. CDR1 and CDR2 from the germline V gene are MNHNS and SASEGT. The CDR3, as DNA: TGTGCCAGCAGTGATGTACGACTCGGACTAGCGGACTACAATGAGCAGTTCTTC. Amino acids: CASSDVRLGLADYNEQFF.

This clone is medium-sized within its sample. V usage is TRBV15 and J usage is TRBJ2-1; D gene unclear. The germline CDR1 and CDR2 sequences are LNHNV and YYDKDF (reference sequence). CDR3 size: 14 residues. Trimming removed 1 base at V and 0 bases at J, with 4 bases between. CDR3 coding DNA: TGTGCCACCAGCAGAGTAGGCTCCTACAATGAGCAGTTCTTC. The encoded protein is CATSRVGSYNEQFF.

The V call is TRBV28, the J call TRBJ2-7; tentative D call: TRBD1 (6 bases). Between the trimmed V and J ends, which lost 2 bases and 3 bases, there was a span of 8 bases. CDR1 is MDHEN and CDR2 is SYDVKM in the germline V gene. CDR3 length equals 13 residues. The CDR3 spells CASSLRGHYEQYF. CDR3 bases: TGTGCCAGCAGTTTACGGGGACACTACGAGCAGTACTTC.

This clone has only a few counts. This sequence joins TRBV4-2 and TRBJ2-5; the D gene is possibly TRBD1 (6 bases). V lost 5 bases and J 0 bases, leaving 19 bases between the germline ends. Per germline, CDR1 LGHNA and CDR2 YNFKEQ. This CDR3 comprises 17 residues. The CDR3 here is CASSTSPGTQYQETQYF. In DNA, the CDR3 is TGTGCCAGCAGCACCTCCCCCGGGACACAGTACCAAGAGACCCAGTACTTC.

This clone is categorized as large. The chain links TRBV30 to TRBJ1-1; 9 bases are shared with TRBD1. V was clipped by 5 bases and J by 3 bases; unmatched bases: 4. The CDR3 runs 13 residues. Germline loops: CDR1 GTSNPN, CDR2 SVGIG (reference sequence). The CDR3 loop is CAWHRGRDTEAFF. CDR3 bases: TGTGCCTGGCACAGGGGGCGGGACACTGAAGCTTTCTTT.

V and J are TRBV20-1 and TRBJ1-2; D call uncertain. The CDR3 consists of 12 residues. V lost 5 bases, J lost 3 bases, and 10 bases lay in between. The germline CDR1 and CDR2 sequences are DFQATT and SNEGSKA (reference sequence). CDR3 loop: CSAPDGYYGYTF. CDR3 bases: TGCAGTGCTCCCGACGGATACTATGGCTACACCTTC.

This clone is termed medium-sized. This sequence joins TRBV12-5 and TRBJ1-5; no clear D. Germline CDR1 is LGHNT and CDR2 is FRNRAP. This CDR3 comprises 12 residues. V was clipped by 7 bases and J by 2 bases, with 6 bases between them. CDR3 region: CASDDGNQPQHF. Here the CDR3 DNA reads TGTGCTAGTGACGATGGCAATCAGCCCCAGCATTTT.

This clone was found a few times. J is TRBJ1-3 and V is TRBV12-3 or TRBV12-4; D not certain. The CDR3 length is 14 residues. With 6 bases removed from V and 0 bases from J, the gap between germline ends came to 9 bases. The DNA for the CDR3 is TGTGCCAGCAGAAATGGGAGCTCTGGAAACACCATATATTTT. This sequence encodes CASRNGSSGNTIYF.

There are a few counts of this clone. CDR3: CAGVPCEQIYEQYF. CDR3 nucleotide sequence: TGTGCTGGTGTTCCCTGTGAGCAGATCTACGAGCAGTACTTC. The J gene is TRBJ2-7, the V gene TRBV12-5; no clear D. Between the trimmed V and J ends, which lost 11 bases and 3 bases, there was a span of 20 bases. The CDR3 runs 14 residues. Germline CDR1 LGHNT, CDR2 FRNRAP. The whole variable domain, remainder taken from reference TRBV12-5 and TRBJ2-7, is DARVTQTPRHKVTEMGQEVTMRCQPILGHNTVFWYRQTMMQGLELLAYFRNRAPLDDSGMPKDRFSAEMPDATLATLKIQPSEPRDSAVYFCAGVPCEQIYEQYFGPGTRLTVT.